The entry below gives a single TCR beta chain sequence along with its context. The germline gene is not matched at one end of the junction; a read error may be the cause. Germline V gives CDR1 SQVTM, CDR2 ANQGSEA. The CDR3 totals 16 residues. TCRB transcripts that were expressed got sequenced, as all of the isolated RNA had been reverse transcribed. Naive, central memory and regulatory T cell samples averaged approximately 3.6 million immunoSEQ reads each. Repertoires were generated with immunoSEQ multiplex PCR, while TCRdb's copy carries only in-frame clones and drops some. The table has about 410,000 clones, around 13% seen once. The data originate from a study of beta chain features in type 1 diabetes. The collection from each donor was one heparinised blood draw averaging approximately 110 mL.

Sequencing input: naive CD4+ T cells from blood. The J gene is TRBJ2-2, the V gene TRBV29-1, with 8 bases aligning to TRBD1. The sequence came from a young man in good health. CDR3 in DNA: TGCAGCGTGGAAGGTGACAGGGGCCCGAACACCGGGGAGCTGTTTTTT. It is translated as CSVEGDRGPNTGELFF.